These 26 T cell receptor beta chains share one sample of origin, sequenced in a study of cytomegalovirus exposure and HLA in healthy donors. The PCR made use of 60 Vbeta and 13 Jbeta primers. The method was immunoSEQ multiplex PCR; TCRdb's version includes in-frame clones alone and lacks a portion of them. Seen here are about 130,000 clones, 10% observed once, and the top ten hold approximately 4.4%. The sample was PBMCs. These receptors all stem from a woman in her late teens or twenties in good health and CMV-seropositive.

The chain recombines TRBV5-1 with TRBJ2-2, with D possibly matching TRBD2 (6 bases). The CDR3 covers 14 residues. The ends were cut back, 2 bases at V and 5 bases at J, with 10 bases in the middle. Per the germline V gene, CDR1 is SGHRS and CDR2 is YFSETQ. The CDR3 DNA reads as TGCGCCAGCAGCTTCAATGGGGGGACCGGGGAGCTGTTTTTT. Translating gives CASSFNGGTGELFF. The full variable domain, its missing parts supplied by reference TRBV5-1 and TRBJ2-2, is KAGVTQTPRYLIKTRGQQVTLSCSPISGHRSVSWYQQTPGQGLQFLFEYFSETQRNKGNFPGRFSGRQFSNSRSEMNVSTLELGDSALYLCASSFNGGTGELFFGEGSRLTVL.

There are a few counts of this clone. The rearrangement links TRBV19 to TRBJ2-3; D is unclear. V was cut by 1 base and J by 3 bases, with 11 bases left in between. CDR3 length: 15 amino acids. The germline V gene encodes CDR1 LNHDA and CDR2 SQIVND (reference sequence). The CDR3 nucleotides read TGTGCCAGTAGTATAGGATTGCGGATTACAGATACGCAGTATTTT. Encoded protein: CASSIGLRITDTQYF.

This rearrangement joins TRBV29-1 to TRBJ2-1; D might be TRBD1 (5 bases). V lost 4 bases and J 12 bases, leaving 19 bases between the germline ends. The CDR3 is 13 amino acids. CDR1 is SQVTM, CDR2 ANQGSEA, per germline. This CDR3 is CSVVEQGSPGQFF. CDR3 DNA sequence: TGCAGCGTTGTAGAGCAGGGCTCCCCTGGGCAGTTCTTC.

The V gene is TRBV4-2, the J gene TRBJ2-7; tentative D call: TRBD2 (5 bases). There are 15 residues in the CDR3. V was clipped by 0 bases and J by 0 bases, with 9 bases between them. Germline-derived CDR1 and CDR2 are LGHNA and YNFKEQ. The CDR3 coding sequence is TGTGCCAGCAGCCAAGAGGATGGAGGCTCCTACGAGCAGTACTTC. It is translated as CASSQEDGGSYEQYF.

J is TRBJ1-2 and V is TRBV25-1; possible D gene TRBD1, 6 bases. Germline V CDR1 and CDR2: MGHDK, SYGVNS. Trimming stripped 1 base from V and 8 bases from J, with 17 bases between. There are 15 residues in the CDR3. CDR3 protein: CASSEFPSRGGGYTF. The CDR3 DNA reads TGTGCCAGCAGTGAATTCCCCTCCAGGGGTGGCGGCTACACCTTC.

The chain couples TRBV21-1 to TRBJ2-5; TRBD2 is taken as the D call from the table, unchecked against the DNA. TRBV21-1 is an annotated pseudogene. The CDR3 is 17 amino acids. The CDR3 sequence: CASSPGTSGRAQETQYF. The CDR3 bases are TGTGCCAGCAGCCCGGGGACTAGCGGGAGGGCTCAGGAGACCCAGTACTTC.

This clone was seen more than once but under ten times. The chain combines TRBV1 with TRBJ2-1; the DNA was not compared with TRBD2, the D call given in the table. TRBV1 represents a pseudogene. This CDR3 spans 16 amino acids. The CDR3 spells CTSSQCPGGIYNEQFF. The CDR3 DNA reads as TGCACCAGCAGCCAGTGCCCGGGAGGGATTTACAATGAGCAGTTCTTC.

This clone was detected only a few times. The chain carries TRBV4-2 and TRBJ2-7, with 11 positions matching TRBD2. The CDR3 is made up of 15 amino acids. J was trimmed by 6 bases and V by 4 bases; bases with no gene match: 8. Per germline, CDR1 LGHNA and CDR2 YNFKEQ. The DNA of the CDR3 is TGTGCCAGCAGCCGAGAACTAGCGGGAGTTCTCGAGCAGTACTTC. Encoded protein: CASSRELAGVLEQYF.

This clone was picked up a small number of times. This chain links TRBV4-2 with TRBJ2-5; D possibly corresponds to TRBD2 (6 bases). V lost 1 base and J 5 bases, leaving 14 bases between the germline ends. CDR3 length equals 15 residues. The germline V gene has CDR1 LGHNA and CDR2 YNFKEQ. The CDR3 sequence: CASSQASLATETQYF. CDR3 nucleotides: TGTGCCAGCAGCCAAGCGTCCCTAGCGACGGAGACCCAGTACTTC.

This clone was counted a few times. V usage is TRBV14 and J usage is TRBJ2-1; D might be TRBD2 (6 bases). The ends were cut back, 1 base at V and 5 bases at J, with 18 bases in the middle. CDR1 is SGHDN and CDR2 is FVKESK in the germline V gene. The CDR3 is 17 residues long. The CDR3 nucleotides read TGTGCCAGCAGCCAAGTAGTCTCGCGGGGACTGGACAATGAGCAGTTCTTC. Translated: CASSQVVSRGLDNEQFF.

The V gene is TRBV19, the J gene TRBJ2-1; perhaps TRBD2 as D (6 bases). The CDR3 contains 16 residues. The germline V gene has CDR1 LNHDA and CDR2 SQIVND (reference sequence). V gave up 3 bases and J gave up 3 bases, with 15 bases separating them. CDR3 amino acids: CASSISGSGVYNEQFF. In DNA form, the CDR3 reads TGTGCCAGTAGTATTAGTGGTAGCGGAGTCTACAATGAGCAGTTCTTC. The variable domain in full, completed from reference TRBV19 and TRBJ2-1, reads DGGITQSPKYLFRKEGQNVTLSCEQNLNHDAMYWYRQDPGQGLRLIYYSQIVNDFQKGDIAEGYSVSREKKESFPLTVTSAQKNPTAFYLCASSISGSGVYNEQFFGPGTRLTVL.

The chain couples TRBV7-2 to TRBJ2-7; no clear D gene. The V gene's germline CDR1 is SGHTA and CDR2 FQGNSA. The CDR3 contains 13 residues. V dropped 1 base and J dropped 2 bases, with 6 bases sitting between them. Here the CDR3 reads CASSLGHTYEQYF. The DNA of the CDR3 is TGTGCCAGCAGCTTAGGGCACACCTACGAGCAGTACTTC.

This chain links TRBV12-5 with TRBJ1-5, with D possibly TRBD1 on 6 matching bases. The CDR3 spans 17 residues. Per germline, CDR1 LGHNT and CDR2 FRNRAP. With 6 bases removed from V and 3 bases from J, the gap between germline ends came to 21 bases. CDR3 nucleotide sequence: TGTGCTAGTGGCCACCCAGCGGGACACAGGGTCAATCAGCCCCAGCATTTT. Encoded protein: CASGHPAGHRVNQPQHF.

The gene calls are TRBV13 and TRBJ2-7, with a weak D call TRBD2 (5 bases). The CDR3 covers 12 residues. Germline values: CDR1 PRHDT, CDR2 FYEKMQ (reference sequence). Trimming took 5 bases from V and 6 from J, leaving 11 bases between them. The CDR3: CASSDPSSEQYF. The CDR3 nucleotides read TGTGCCAGCAGCGATCCTAGCAGCGAGCAGTACTTC.

In its sample, this clone was seen a few times. The chain recombines TRBV29-1 with TRBJ2-7; TRBD1 matches 8 bases. The germline CDR1 and CDR2 sequences are SQVTM and ANQGSEA. J gave up 1 base and V 8 bases, and 7 bases lay outside the gene matches. The CDR3 length is 13 residues. The CDR3 sequence is CSINTGGSYEQYF. The CDR3 coding sequence is TGCAGCATAAACACAGGGGGATCCTACGAGCAGTACTTC.

The sample holds a few counts of this clone. V is TRBV7-9 and J is TRBJ1-2; weak D call: TRBD1 (5 bases). The CDR3 loop spans 13 amino acids. Between the trimmed V and J ends, which lost 8 bases and 8 bases, there was a span of 18 bases. Germline V gene data show CDR1 as SEHNR and CDR2 as FQNEAQ (reference sequence). CDR3 residues: CASLGLSMEGYTF. The CDR3 DNA is TGTGCCAGCCTGGGGCTTTCGATGGAAGGCTACACCTTC. The variable domain in full, completed from reference TRBV7-9 and TRBJ1-2, reads DTGVSQNPRHKITKRGQNVTFRCDPISEHNRLYWYRQTLGQGPEFLTYFQNEAQLEKSRLLSDRFSAERPKGSFSTLEIQRTEQGDSAMYLCASLGLSMEGYTFGSGTRLTVV.

This clone appeared a few times. The rearrangement uses TRBV19 and TRBJ2-2; D is undetermined. V was trimmed by 0 bases and J by 3 bases, leaving 11 bases between them. From germline, CDR1 is LNHDA and CDR2 SQIVND (reference sequence). CDR3 length equals 16 residues. CDR3 residues: CASSIDHLVDTGELFF. In DNA form, the CDR3 reads TGTGCCAGTAGTATAGATCACTTAGTCGACACCGGGGAGCTGTTTTTT.

V and J are TRBV29-1 and TRBJ2-3, with 10 bases aligning to TRBD2. The CDR3 consists of 14 residues. The germline V gene has CDR1 SQVTM and CDR2 ANQGSEA. Germline trimming cut 1 base from V and 6 bases from J; bases unmatched to any gene: 4. CDR3 in amino acids: CSVEGLAGADTQYF. The CDR3 region has the DNA TGCAGCGTTGAAGGGCTAGCGGGGGCTGATACGCAGTATTTT.

This clone showed up just a few times. The genes are TRBV6-1 and TRBJ2-5, with 9 nucleotides matching TRBD2. J lost 4 bases, V lost 2 bases, and 5 bases had no gene match. Germline V gene sequence: CDR1 MNHNS, CDR2 SASEGT. The CDR3 sequence is 15 residues long. The CDR3 sequence: CASSEISGSSETQYF. For the CDR3, the DNA is TGTGCCAGCAGTGAAATTAGCGGGAGTTCAGAGACCCAGTACTTC.

In this sample, this clone turned up a few times. The chain employs TRBV29-1 and TRBJ1-3; D may be TRBD1 (6 bases). V was trimmed by 7 bases and J by 4 bases, leaving 17 bases between them. The germline V gene has CDR1 SQVTM and CDR2 ANQGSEA. This CDR3 has 14 residues. CDR3 coding DNA: TGCAGCGCCGAGGGGGGGGCGAAAGGAAACACCATATATTTT. Protein sequence: CSAEGGAKGNTIYF. The variable domain in full, completed from reference TRBV29-1 and TRBJ1-3, reads SAVISQKPSRDICQRGTSLTIQCQVDSQVTMMFWYRQQPGQSLTLIATANQGSEATYESGFVIDKFPISRPNLTFSTLTVSNMSPEDSSIYLCSAEGGAKGNTIYFGEGSWLTVV.

The V gene is TRBV5-4, the J gene TRBJ2-3; 7 positions agree with TRBD2. V lost 10 bases, J lost 4 bases, and 15 bases stayed unmatched. The CDR3 sequence is 15 residues long. The germline CDR1 and CDR2 sequences are SGHNT and YYREEE (reference sequence). CDR3: CAAGVGGRGADTQYF. The CDR3 DNA reads TGTGCCGCGGGGGTTGGCGGGAGAGGAGCAGATACGCAGTATTTT. Based on the CDR3 plus reference TRBV5-4 and TRBJ2-3, the full variable domain is ETGVTQSPTHLIKTRGQQVTLRCSSQSGHNTVSWYQQALGQGPQFIFQYYREEENGRGNFPPRFSGLQFPNYSSELNVNALELDDSALYLCAAGVGGRGADTQYFGPGTRLTVL.

The V and J genes are TRBV30 and TRBJ1-1; maybe TRBD1 (6 bases). Germline V gives CDR1 GTSNPN, CDR2 SVGIG (reference sequence). The CDR3 length is 12 residues. V dropped 2 bases and J dropped 9 bases, with 13 bases sitting between them. CDR3 sequence: CAWSLLRGQAFF. The CDR3 nucleotides read TGTGCCTGGAGTTTACTCAGGGGCCAAGCTTTCTTT.

The chain joins TRBV6-6 to TRBJ2-1; tentatively, D is TRBD2 (5 bases). Germline V gene sequence: CDR1 MNHNY, CDR2 SVGAGI (reference sequence). The V and J ends lost 9 bases and 4 bases respectively, with 19 bases between them. The CDR3 is made up of 15 amino acids. Here the CDR3 DNA reads TGTGCCAGTAAACCCTCAAGTAGCGCATACAATGAGCAGTTCTTC. Translation: CASKPSSSAYNEQFF.

This chain joins TRBV2 and TRBJ2-5; TRBD1 aligns across 8 bases. Trimming at V came to 3 bases and at J to 4 bases, leaving 10 bases not matched to a gene. Looked up from germline, CDR1 is SNHLY and CDR2 is FYNNEI. The CDR3 covers 16 residues. The CDR3 loop reads CASSDLAGGRGETQYF. DNA of the CDR3: TGTGCCAGCAGTGATCTGGCAGGGGGCAGGGGAGAGACCCAGTACTTC.

This clone was detected many times. V gene TRBV6-1 combines with J gene TRBJ2-1; a possible D gene is TRBD1 (6 bases). Deletions cut 2 bases from V and 0 bases from J, with 8 bases between. The germline V gene has CDR1 MNHNS and CDR2 SASEGT. The CDR3 loop spans 15 amino acids. The CDR3 sequence: CASSEQQGSYNEQFF. The CDR3 DNA follows: TGTGCCAGCAGTGAACAACAGGGCTCCTACAATGAGCAGTTCTTC.

This chain links TRBV21-1 with TRBJ1-4. TRBV21-1 represents a pseudogene. The CDR3 totals 13 residues. The CDR3 loop is CATRRRAYEKLFF. The CDR3 region has the DNA TGTGCCACACGCCGGCGGGCCTATGAAAAACTGTTTTTT.